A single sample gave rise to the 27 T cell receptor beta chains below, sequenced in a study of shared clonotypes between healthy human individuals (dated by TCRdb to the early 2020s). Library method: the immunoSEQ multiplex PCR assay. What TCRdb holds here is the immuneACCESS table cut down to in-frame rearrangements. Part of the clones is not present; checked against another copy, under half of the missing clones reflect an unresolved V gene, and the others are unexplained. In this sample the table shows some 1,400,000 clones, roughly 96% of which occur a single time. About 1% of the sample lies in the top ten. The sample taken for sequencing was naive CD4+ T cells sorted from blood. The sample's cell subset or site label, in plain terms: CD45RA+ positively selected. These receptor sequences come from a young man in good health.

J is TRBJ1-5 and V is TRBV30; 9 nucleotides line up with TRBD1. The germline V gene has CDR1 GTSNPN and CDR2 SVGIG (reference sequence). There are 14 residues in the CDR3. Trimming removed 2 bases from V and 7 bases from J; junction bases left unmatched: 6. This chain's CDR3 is CAWSRGQGGQPQHF. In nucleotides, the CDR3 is TGTGCCTGGAGTAGGGGACAGGGTGGGCAGCCCCAGCATTTT.

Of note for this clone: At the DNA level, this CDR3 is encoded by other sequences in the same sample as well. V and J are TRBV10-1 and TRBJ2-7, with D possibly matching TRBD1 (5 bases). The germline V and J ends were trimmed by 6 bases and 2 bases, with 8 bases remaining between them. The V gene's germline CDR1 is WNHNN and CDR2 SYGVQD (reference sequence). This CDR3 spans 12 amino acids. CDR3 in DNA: TGCGCCAGCAGCTCAGGGACCTACGAGCAGTACTTC. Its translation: CASSSGTYEQYF.

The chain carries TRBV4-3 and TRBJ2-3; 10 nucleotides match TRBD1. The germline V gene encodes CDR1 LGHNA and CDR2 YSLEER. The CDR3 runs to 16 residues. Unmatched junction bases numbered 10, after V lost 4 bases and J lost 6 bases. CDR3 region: CASSPWTGGIIDTQYF. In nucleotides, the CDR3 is TGCGCCAGCAGCCCCTGGACAGGGGGTATAATCGATACGCAGTATTTT.

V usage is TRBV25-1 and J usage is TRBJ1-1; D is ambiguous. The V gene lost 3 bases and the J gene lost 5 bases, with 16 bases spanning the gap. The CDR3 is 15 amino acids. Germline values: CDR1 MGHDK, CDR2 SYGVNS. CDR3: CASSDTLGRTTEAFF. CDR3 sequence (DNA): TGTGCCAGCAGTGATACGTTGGGCAGAACGACTGAAGCTTTCTTT.

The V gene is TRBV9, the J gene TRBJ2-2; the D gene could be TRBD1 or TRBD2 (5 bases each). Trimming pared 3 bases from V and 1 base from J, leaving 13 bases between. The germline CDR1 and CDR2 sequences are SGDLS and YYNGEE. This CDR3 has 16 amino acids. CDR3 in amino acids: CASSAGTVLNTGELFF. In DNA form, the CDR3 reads TGTGCCAGCAGCGCCGGGACCGTTTTGAACACCGGGGAGCTGTTTTTT.

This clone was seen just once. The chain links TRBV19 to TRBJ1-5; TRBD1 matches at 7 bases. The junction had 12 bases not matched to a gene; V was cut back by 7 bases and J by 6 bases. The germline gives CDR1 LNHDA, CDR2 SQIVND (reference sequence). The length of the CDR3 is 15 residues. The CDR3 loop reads CASIPQGGVFQPQHF. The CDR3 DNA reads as TGTGCCAGTATCCCCCAGGGGGGGGTGTTTCAGCCCCAGCATTTT.

The CDR3 loop is CSVGSSGTTNEQFF. The CDR3, as DNA: TGCAGCGTTGGAAGTAGCGGGACTACCAATGAGCAGTTCTTC. This chain uses TRBV29-1 with TRBJ2-1, with 8 bases matching TRBD2. Trimming took 4 bases from V and 6 from J; bases not matched to a gene: 8. CDR3 length: 14 residues. Looked up from germline, CDR1 is SQVTM and CDR2 is ANQGSEA.

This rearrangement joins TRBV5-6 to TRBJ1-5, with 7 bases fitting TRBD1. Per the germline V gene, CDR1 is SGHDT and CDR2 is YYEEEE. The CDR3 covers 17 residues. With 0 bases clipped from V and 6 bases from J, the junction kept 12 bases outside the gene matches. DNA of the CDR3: TGTGCCAGCAGCTTGGAAGGTAGCAGGGGGGGACCTCAGCCCCAGCATTTT. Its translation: CASSLEGSRGGPQPQHF. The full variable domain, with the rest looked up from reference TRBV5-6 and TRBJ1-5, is DAGVTQSPTHLIKTRGQQVTLRCSPKSGHDTVSWYQQALGQGPQFIFQYYEEEERQRGNFPDRFSGHQFPNYSSELNVNALLLGDSALYLCASSLEGSRGGPQPQHFGDGTRLSIL.

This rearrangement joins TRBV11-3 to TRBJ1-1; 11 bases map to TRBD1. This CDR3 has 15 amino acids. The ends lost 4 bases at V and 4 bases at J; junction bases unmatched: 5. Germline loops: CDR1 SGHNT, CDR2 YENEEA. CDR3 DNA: TGTGCCAGCAGCTCAACCGGGACAGGGGGCACTGAAGCTTTCTTT. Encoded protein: CASSSTGTGGTEAFF.

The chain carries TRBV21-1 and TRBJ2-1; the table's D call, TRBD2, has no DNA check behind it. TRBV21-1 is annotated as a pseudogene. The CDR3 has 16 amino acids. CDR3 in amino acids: CASSKFGCPSYNEQFF. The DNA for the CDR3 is TGTGCCAGCAGCAAATTCGGTTGTCCCTCCTACAATGAGCAGTTCTTC.

CDR3 residues: CASSSDRATKPYGYTF. DNA for the CDR3: TGTGCCAGCAGTTCCGACAGGGCGACCAAACCCTATGGCTACACCTTC. V is TRBV28 and J is TRBJ1-2, with TRBD1 matching over 7 bases. V shed 4 bases, J shed 4 bases, and the junction held 12 bases outside the gene matches. Germline V gene data show CDR1 as MDHEN and CDR2 as SYDVKM. CDR3 length: 16 amino acids.

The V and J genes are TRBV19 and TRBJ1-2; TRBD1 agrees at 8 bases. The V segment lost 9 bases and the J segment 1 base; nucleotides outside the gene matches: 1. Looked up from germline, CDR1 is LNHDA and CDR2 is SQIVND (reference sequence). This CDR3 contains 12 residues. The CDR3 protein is CASGQGNYGYTF. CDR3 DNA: TGTGCCAGCGGACAGGGTAACTATGGCTACACCTTC.

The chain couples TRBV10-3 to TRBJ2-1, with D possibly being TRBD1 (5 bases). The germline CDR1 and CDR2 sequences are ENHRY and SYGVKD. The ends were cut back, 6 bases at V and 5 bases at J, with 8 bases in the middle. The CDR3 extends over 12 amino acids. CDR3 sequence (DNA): TGTGCCATCAGGGGGCCAGACAATGAGCAGTTCTTC. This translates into CAIRGPDNEQFF.

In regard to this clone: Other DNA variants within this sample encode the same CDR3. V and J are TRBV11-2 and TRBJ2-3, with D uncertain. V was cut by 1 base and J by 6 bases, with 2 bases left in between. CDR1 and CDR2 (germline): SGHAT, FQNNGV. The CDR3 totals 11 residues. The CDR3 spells CASSLADTQYF. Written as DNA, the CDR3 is TGTGCCAGCAGCTTAGCCGATACGCAGTATTTT.

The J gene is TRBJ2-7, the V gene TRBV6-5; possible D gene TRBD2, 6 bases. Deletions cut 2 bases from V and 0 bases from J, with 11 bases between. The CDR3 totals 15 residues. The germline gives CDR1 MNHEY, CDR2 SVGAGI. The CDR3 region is CASSYRDSSSYEQYF. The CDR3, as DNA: TGTGCCAGCAGTTACCGGGACTCCAGCTCCTACGAGCAGTACTTC.

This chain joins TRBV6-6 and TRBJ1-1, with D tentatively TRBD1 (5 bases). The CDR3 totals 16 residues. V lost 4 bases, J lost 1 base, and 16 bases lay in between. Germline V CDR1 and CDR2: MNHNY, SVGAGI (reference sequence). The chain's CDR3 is CASSFSPGTANTEAFF. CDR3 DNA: TGTGCCAGCAGTTTTAGCCCAGGGACGGCGAACACTGAAGCTTTCTTT.

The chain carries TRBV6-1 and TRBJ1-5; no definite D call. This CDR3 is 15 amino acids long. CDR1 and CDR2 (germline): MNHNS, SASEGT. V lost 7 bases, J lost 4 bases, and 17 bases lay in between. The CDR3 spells CASTVTPIRNQPQHF. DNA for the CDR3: TGTGCCAGCACTGTTACACCGATCCGTAATCAGCCCCAGCATTTT.

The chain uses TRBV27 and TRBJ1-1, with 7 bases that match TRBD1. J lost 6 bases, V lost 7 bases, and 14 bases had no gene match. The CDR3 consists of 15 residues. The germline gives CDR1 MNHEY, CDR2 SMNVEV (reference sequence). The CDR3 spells CASTHAKGAVAEAFF. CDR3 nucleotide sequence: TGTGCCAGCACCCACGCGAAGGGGGCGGTGGCTGAAGCTTTCTTT.

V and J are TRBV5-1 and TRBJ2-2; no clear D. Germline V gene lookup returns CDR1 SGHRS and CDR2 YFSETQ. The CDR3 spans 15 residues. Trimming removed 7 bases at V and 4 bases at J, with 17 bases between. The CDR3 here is CASRAVGFRTGELFF. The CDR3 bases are TGCGCCAGCCGAGCCGTCGGGTTTCGCACCGGGGAGCTGTTTTTT.

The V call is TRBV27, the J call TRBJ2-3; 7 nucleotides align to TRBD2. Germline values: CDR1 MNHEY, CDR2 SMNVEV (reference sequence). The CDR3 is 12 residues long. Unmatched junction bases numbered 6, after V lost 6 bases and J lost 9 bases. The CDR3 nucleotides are TGTGCCAGCAGACAACTAGCGAGCACGCAGTATTTT. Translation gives CASRQLASTQYF.

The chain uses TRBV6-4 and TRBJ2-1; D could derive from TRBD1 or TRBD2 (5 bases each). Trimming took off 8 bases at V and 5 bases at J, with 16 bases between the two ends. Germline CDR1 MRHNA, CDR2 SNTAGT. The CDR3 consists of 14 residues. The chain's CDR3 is CASGRDLGDNEQFF. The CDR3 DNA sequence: TGTGCCAGCGGCCGGGACCTCGGGGACAATGAGCAGTTCTTC.

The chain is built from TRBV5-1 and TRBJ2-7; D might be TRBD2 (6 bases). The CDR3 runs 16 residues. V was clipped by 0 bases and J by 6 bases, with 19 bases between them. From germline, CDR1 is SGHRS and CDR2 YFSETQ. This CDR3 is CASSLGGWGGGVEQYF. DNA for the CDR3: TGCGCCAGCAGCTTGGGTGGGTGGGGAGGAGGCGTCGAGCAGTACTTC.

CDR3 sequence reads: CASSLAPVGRYNEQFF. The CDR3 nucleotides read TGTGCCAGCAGCTTAGCCCCTGTGGGCAGATACAATGAGCAGTTCTTC. The gene calls are TRBV7-8 and TRBJ2-1; the D is unclear. CDR3 size: 16 residues. The V end was cut by 0 bases, the J end by 4 bases, with 13 bases between. Germline values: CDR1 SGHVS, CDR2 FQNEAQ.

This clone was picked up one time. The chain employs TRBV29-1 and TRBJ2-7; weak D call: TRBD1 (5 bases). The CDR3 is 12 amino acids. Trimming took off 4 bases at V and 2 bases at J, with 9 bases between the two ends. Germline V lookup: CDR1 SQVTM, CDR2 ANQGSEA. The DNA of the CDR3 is TGCAGCGTTGGACAGAACCCCTACGAGCAGTACTTC. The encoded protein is CSVGQNPYEQYF.

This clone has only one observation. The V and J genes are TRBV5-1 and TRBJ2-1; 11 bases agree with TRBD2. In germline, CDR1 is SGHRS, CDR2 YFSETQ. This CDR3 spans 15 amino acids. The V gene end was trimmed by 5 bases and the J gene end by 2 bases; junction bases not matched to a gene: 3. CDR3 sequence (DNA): TGCGCCAGCAGGATGACTAGCGGGACCTACAATGAGCAGTTCTTC. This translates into CASRMTSGTYNEQFF.

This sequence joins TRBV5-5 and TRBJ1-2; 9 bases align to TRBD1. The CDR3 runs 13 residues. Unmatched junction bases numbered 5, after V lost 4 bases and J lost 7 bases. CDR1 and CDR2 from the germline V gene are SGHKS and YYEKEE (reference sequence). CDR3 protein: CASSVGTGFGYTF. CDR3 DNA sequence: TGTGCCAGCAGCGTAGGGACAGGGTTTGGCTACACCTTC.

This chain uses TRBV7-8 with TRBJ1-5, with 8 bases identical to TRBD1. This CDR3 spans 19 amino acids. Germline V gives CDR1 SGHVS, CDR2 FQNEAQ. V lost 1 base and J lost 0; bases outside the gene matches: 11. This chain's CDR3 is CASSLDLRDRLYSNQPQHF. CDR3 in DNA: TGTGCCAGCAGCTTAGACCTTCGGGACAGGCTATATAGCAATCAGCCCCAGCATTTT.